A selection of T cell receptor beta chains follows, all from one sample in a study of cytomegalovirus exposure and HLA in healthy donors. Some clones are missing from TCRdb's copy, which holds only in-frame ones; the method was immunoSEQ multiplex PCR. The data show more than 20,000 clones, with approximately 70% seen just once and approximately 4% held by the top ten. Specimen: PBMCs. The source is a woman aged 45-65 years in good health and CMV-seronegative. Each CDR3 is given without its conserved first and last residue.

TRBV7-2,11,TRBJ2-1,ASSPRGSNEQF
TRBV5-1,15,TRBJ2-1,ASSFGGSGGSYNEQF
TRBV2,14,TRBJ1-1,ASLLQGSYGNTEAF
TRBV13,11,TRBJ1-1,ASSLGQGSEAF
TRBV5-1,11,TRBJ1-5,ASSPGQNQPQH
TRBV6-5,13,TRBJ2-1,ASSPDRGLYNEQF
TRBV29-1,13,TRBJ1-5,SALEGQFPQQPQH
TRBV6-5,11,TRBJ1-2,ASKEGARYGYT
TRBV9,12,TRBJ2-3,ASSVDGPWDTQY
TRBV5-8,13,TRBJ1-2,ASSFHYEEGYGYT
TRBV14,15,TRBJ1-2,ASSRNGLGSGSYGYT
TRBV27,12,TRBJ1-5,ASSLVPGYQPQH
TRBV5-4,15,TRBJ1-1,ASSPPPSPQGKEEAF
TRBV7-2,11,TRBJ2-7,ASSRDRAYEQY
TRBV2,14,TRBJ1-4,ASSVPGQDRGEKLF
TRBV6-5,12,TRBJ1-1,ASRTGVMNTEAF
TRBV2,11,TRBJ1-2,ASSTIGWKGYT
TRBV29-1,11,TRBJ1-4,SVGQTDNEKLF
TRBV5-1,14,TRBJ2-3,ASSLGTRGSTDTQY
TRBV27,11,TRBJ2-7,AVTGTGTYEQY
TRBV5-1,15,TRBJ2-6,ASSPGTGTSGANVLT
TRBV6-5,11,TRBJ2-1,ASSYSTEGLQF
TRBV6-5,9,TRBJ1-1,ASRNFLEEA
TRBV6-6,11,TRBJ2-7,ASTTGLNYEQY
TRBV19,12,TRBJ2-5,ASSPVERRETQY
TRBV4-2,14,TRBJ2-1,ASSQSGLAAYNEQF
TRBV6-5,13,TRBJ2-1,ASSARQNAYNEQF
TRBV12-2,13,TRBJ2-7,ASRFGSLKADEQY
TRBV7-8,10,TRBJ1-4,ASSLGDEKLF
TRBV10-1,13,TRBJ2-3,ASRTGQGSADTQY
TRBV9,12,TRBJ1-1,ASSVGGWESEAF
TRBV28,11,TRBJ1-2,ASSSGQYYGYT
TRBV28,11,TRBJ1-1,ASSRGIGTEAF
TRBV20-1,9,TRBJ2-5,SATPEGAQY
TRBV6-1,13,TRBJ1-4,ASSEIGGQEEKLF
TRBV5-1,11,TRBJ1-1,ASSVTGNTEAF
TRBV5-1,15,TRBJ2-7,ASSFSASGTVVYEQY
TRBV4-1,13,TRBJ2-2,ASSRVGEGFGELF
TRBV29-1,11,TRBJ1-1,SVERGQNTEAF
TRBV29-1,11,TRBJ1-2,SVGQGVPYGYT
TRBV5-8,13,TRBJ2-7,ASSLAGQGVYEQY
TRBV15,12,TRBJ1-3,ATSTWTAGNTIY
TRBV4-1,14,TRBJ1-1,ASSQGFGGGDTEAF
TRBV9,12,TRBJ1-1,ASSASTGNTEAF
TRBV5-4,15,TRBJ1-1,ASSSGRDSTKNTEAF
TRBV5-1,13,TRBJ2-2,ASSLGTVVTGELF
TRBV19,11,TRBJ1-1,ATHMGGNTEAF
TRBV5-1,14,TRBJ1-1,ASSPGTGAMNTEAF
TRBV5-6,14,TRBJ2-7,ASSHRLAGIIYEQY
TRBV2,15,TRBJ1-1,ASSYTPQGRYNTEAF
TRBV5-6,16,TRBJ2-1,ASSSLSGLWDPRDEQF